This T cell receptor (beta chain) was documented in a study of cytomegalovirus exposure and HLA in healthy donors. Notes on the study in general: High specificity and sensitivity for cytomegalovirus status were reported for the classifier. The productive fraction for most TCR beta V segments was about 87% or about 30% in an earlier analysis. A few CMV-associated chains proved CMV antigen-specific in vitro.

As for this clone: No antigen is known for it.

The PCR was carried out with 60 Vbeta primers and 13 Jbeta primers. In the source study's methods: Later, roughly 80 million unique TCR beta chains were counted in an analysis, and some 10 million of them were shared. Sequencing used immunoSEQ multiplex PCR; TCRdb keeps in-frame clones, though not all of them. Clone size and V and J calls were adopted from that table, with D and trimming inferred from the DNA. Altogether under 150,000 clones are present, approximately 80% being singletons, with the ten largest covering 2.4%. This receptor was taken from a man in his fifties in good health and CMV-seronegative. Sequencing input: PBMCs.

CDR3 sequence: CASSLGGSLLTNYGYTF. In DNA, the CDR3 is TGTGCCAGCAGCTTAGGCGGCAGCTTACTAACTAACTATGGCTACACCTTC. The chain has TRBV7-2 and TRBJ1-2; D not certain. From germline, CDR1 is SGHTA and CDR2 FQGNSA. V was shortened by 1 base and J by 0 bases, with 15 bases between the two germline ends. The CDR3 covers 17 residues.